The text below deals with one T cell receptor beta chain. Its antigen has not been determined. No qualities accompany the bases; no much larger clone lies one base away. Participants in the prospective study were aged about 18 to 100 years, lived in approximately 26 United States geographic areas, and enrolled through a virtual design. In the prospective study, cohorts were assigned on the basis of participant-reported clinical history obtained from a screening survey and a study questionnaire. Recovered participants in ImmuneRACE Cohort 3 were defined by two consecutive negative NP/OP PCR tests, clearance by a healthcare professional, or resolution of symptoms. In the prospective study, whole blood, serum and a nasopharyngeal or oropharyngeal swab were collected from each participant by mobile phlebotomists. Participants in the prospective study had the option to provide additional blood draws and questionnaires over an approximately 2-month period. Prospective study blood samples were shipped either frozen or at room temperature before DNA extraction.

The data were taken from a study of blood T cell repertoires in COVID-19 (dated by TCRdb to 2020 to 2022). With regard to the full study: Samples covering the acute and convalescent phases of COVID-19 were provided by collaborators in the United States, Italy and Spain. The prospective study material was composed of cDNA or gDNA derived from T cells, B-cell-depleted T cells, or PBMCs. Subjects who had been exposed to COVID-19, were actively infected with it, or had recovered from it provided the deeply sampled blood TCRbeta repertoires that made up the dataset. The repertoires were released in a freely available public database meant as a resource for research on the immune response to SARS-CoV-2. The samples were drawn from the first 160 participants of the ongoing ImmuneRACE study and from 950 to 1,500 subjects provided by 6 global collaborators. Sample metadata almost always included a de-identified subject ID, COVID-19 status, age in years and sex. Where available, HLA class I and class II types were taken from metadata supplied by the sample provider and were not determined by assay-based typing. Study-wide findings and limitations: Clinical and demographic metadata were provided uncurated, with the amount varying by source and participant.

V is pared back by 0 bases and J by 6 bases, with 9 bases lying between the germline termini. The germline V gene (reference sequence) specifies LNHNV as CDR1 and YYDKDF as CDR2. The CDR3 holds 13 amino acids from the cysteine to the phenylalanine. The entry retains the CDR3 DNA only, 39 bases that are in frame from base 1. TCRbeta CDR3 regions were amplified from genomic DNA using the immunoSEQ Assay, a bias-controlled multiplex PCR. In the authors' own workflow: Nucleated cell counts per sample were estimated from amplification of reference gene primers within the assay. To quantify the absolute abundance of each unique TCRbeta CDR3 rearrangement, sequence reads were collapsed and filtered. For each sample, productive Simpson clonality was calculated as the square root of Simpson's diversity index over productive rearrangements. In TCRdb, the immuneACCESS table is reduced to in-frame sequences with V and J assigned. These tables do not hold every clone; where another copy was compared, an unresolved V gene accounts for under half, and the others remain unexplained. V and J calls and clone size are given by that table; D and trimming were obtained from the DNA. The sample has 200,000 to 250,000 clones on record, around 85% of them singletons. Of the sample, under 20% falls within the top ten clones.

The TCR sequence derives from a man in his forties or fifties who had recovered from COVID-19. The sequence is built from TRBV15 and TRBJ2-7, with the identity of the D gene unclear. The sequenced sample consisted of PBMCs or T cells enriched from blood (not recorded which). The sequence in DNA is TGTGCCACCAGCAGAGAATTAGAATCCGAGCAGTACTTC. This sequence encodes CATSRELESEQYF. The CDR3 plus the reference TRBV15 and TRBJ2-7 genes for the other parts give the full variable domain: DAMVIQNPRYQVTQFGKPVTLSCSQTLNHNVMYWYQQKSSQAPKLLFHYYDKDFNNEADTPDNFQSRRPNTSFCFLDIRSPGLGDTAMYLCATSRELESEQYFGPGTRLTVT.